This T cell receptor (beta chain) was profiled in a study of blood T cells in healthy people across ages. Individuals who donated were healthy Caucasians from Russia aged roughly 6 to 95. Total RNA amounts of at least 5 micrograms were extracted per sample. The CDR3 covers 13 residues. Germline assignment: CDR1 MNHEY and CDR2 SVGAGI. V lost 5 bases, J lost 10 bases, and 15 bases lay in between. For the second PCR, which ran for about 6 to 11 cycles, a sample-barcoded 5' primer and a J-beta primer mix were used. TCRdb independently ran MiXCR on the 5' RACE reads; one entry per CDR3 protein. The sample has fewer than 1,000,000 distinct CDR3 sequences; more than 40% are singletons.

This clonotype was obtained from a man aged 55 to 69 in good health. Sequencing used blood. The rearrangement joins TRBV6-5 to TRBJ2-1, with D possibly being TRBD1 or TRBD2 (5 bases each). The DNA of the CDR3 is TGTGCCAGCAGTAGGGGAGTGCCAGACGAGCAGTTCTTC. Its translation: CASSRGVPDEQFF.